This T cell receptor (beta chain) was retrieved from a study of brain T cells in children with intractable seizures. Study-level results: Viral specificity was inferred only from CDR3 similarity; HCMV serostatus was unknown.

The assay was immunoSEQ multiplex PCR, and TCRdb's table has in-frame clones only and misses some. The sample records 70,000 to 90,000 clones, approximately 94% being singletons. Sequencing was limited to surgery cases with top T cell transcript signatures in brain tissue. Pre-surgery treatment included at least one anti-epileptic drug. V was clipped by 10 bases and J by 9 bases, with 16 bases between them. This CDR3 has 12 residues. As to this clone: The antigen is not known.

The receptor's source is a boy in the first two years of life with tuberous sclerosis and intractable seizures. This chain joins TRBV12-3 or TRBV12-4 and TRBJ1-5; D may be TRBD1 (6 bases). The sample was peripheral blood, taken at surgery. The DNA of the CDR3 is TGTGCCACAGGGGAGGACGTCGGGCCCCAGCATTTT. This encodes CATGEDVGPQHF.